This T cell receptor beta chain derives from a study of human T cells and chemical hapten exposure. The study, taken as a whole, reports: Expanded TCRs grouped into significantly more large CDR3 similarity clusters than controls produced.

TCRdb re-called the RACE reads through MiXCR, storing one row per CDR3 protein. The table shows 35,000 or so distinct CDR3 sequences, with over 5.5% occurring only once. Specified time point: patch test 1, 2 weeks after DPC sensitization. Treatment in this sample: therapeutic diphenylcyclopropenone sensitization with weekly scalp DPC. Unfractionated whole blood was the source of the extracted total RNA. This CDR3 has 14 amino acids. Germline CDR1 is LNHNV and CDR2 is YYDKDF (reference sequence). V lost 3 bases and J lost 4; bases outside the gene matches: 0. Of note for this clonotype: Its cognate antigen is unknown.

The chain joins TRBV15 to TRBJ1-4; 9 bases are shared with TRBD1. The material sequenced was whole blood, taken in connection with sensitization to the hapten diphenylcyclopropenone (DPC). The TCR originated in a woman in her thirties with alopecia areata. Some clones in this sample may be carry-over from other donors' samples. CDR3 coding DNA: TGTGCCACCAGCAGGGACAGGGGTAATGAAAAACTGTTTTTT. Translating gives CATSRDRGNEKLFF.